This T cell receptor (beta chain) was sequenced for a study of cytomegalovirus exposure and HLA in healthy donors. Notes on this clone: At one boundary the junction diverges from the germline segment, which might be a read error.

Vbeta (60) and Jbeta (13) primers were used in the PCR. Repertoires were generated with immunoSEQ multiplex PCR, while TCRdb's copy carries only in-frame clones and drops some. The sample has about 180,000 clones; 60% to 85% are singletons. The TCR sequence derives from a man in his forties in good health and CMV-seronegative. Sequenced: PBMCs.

In DNA, the CDR3 is TGTTCCAGCAGCTTGCAGGGGAGCCAGTATTTT. It is translated as CSSSLQGSQYF. V gene TRBV7-9 combines with J gene TRBJ2-3; D is possibly TRBD1 (6 bases). The CDR3 totals 11 residues. CDR1 SEHNR and CDR2 FQNEAQ come from the germline V gene (reference sequence).